The present TCR beta chain was sequenced within a study of T cell responses to AZD1222 COVID-19 vaccine (dated by TCRdb to the early 2020s). Regarding the study in general: AZD1222 recipients with second doses at about 4 weeks or about 12 weeks were pooled, because spike-specific TCR depth and breadth did not differ between schedules. TCR sequencing covered some 240 trial participants: approximately 200 given two doses of AZD1222 and 26 given two doses of MenACWY control vaccine. Enrollment into the trials was organized by age into subgroups of 18-55, 56-69 and 70-plus years, and those subgroups contained approximately 160, 26 and 62 TCR-sequenced participants, respectively. What the study reported, not specific to this receptor: Vaccine-associated CD4 TCRs spanned the whole spike protein, with dominant responses in regions 160-218 and 743-854. No day 14 peak-response samples were available, so repertoires were characterized only after the peak T cell response. Participants were mostly white British, with more females than males. The authors suggested clonal diversity may have been underestimated. After two AZD1222 doses, spike-specific TCR breadth and depth were significantly higher than at day 0 and than in MenACWY recipients. The 56-69-year group was small, and its depth increase did not reach significance, likely because of low power. Reportedly, close to half of the unique spike-specific TCRs recognized epitopes lying outside the regions that are mutated in the B.1.351 and B.1.1.7 variants. Only a handful of AZD1222 recipients were SARS-CoV-2 seropositive at baseline, limiting conclusions about previously exposed vaccinees.

The meaning of the sample's time point label: baseline before first vaccination. The vaccinee samples were drawn from two UK trials, COV001 and COV002, one of which was a single-blind randomized controlled phase 2/3 trial testing AZD1222 (ChAdOx1 nCoV-19) in healthy adults. For TCRbeta chain sequencing, PBMC samples from trial participants were taken at day 0 and at day 28 after the second dose. Sequences SGDLS (CDR1) and YYNGEE (CDR2) are obtained from the germline V gene. Trimming takes 1 base from V and 1 base from J, and the germline ends sit 15 bases apart. The CDR3, cysteine through valine, is 16 amino acids long. CDR3 DNA is the only sequence kept; it has 48 bases, read in frame from the first base. About this clone: Its antigen is not yet known. Nothing much larger sits one base from this clone, and base qualities are not available.

The CDR3 regions of human TCRbeta chains were analyzed by immunosequencing. In the source study's methods: Repertoire TCRs were checked for matches against a reference library of SARS-CoV-2-specific TCRs that had been generated using the MIRA antigen-specificity platform. Breadth was defined as the fraction of unique TCRs that were SARS-CoV-2-associated. Depth was defined as the fraction of total T cells that were SARS-CoV-2-associated. Using the MIRA data, each spike-specific TCR was mapped to the spike region that the TCR reacts to and placed in a CD4 or CD8 class. Log10-transformed breadth and depth values were compared by one-way ANOVA with Sidak's multiple comparisons tests. Held by TCRdb, this immuneACCESS table contains in-frame sequences only and omits some clones. Under half of the omission traces to an unresolved V gene where checked; the cause of the rest is unknown. V and J calls and clone size are copied from that table; D and trimming were computed from the DNA. This sample gives around 100,000 clones in total; nearly 90% of them show up just once. The ten most abundant clones make up around 3.1% of the sample.

This TCR derives from an adult in good health. Rearrangement joined TRBV9 to TRBJ2-7; the D gene lacks a confident call. Sequenced here: peripheral blood, sampled on day 0 of AZD1222 vaccination. The bases are TGTGCCAGCAGCGTAAGACCTGGGGTTGGTTCCTACGAGCAGTACGTC. The translation is CASSVRPGVGSYEQYV.